This record looks at one T cell receptor (beta chain) sequence and its context. When the RNA was reverse transcribed, random hexamers were used with an input of about 0.5 to 1 ug. MiXCR, applied by TCRdb to the immunoSEQ multiplex PCR reads, yields one record per CDR3 protein. The sample carries 95,000 to 150,000 distinct CDR3 sequences, approximately 96% recorded once. The data derive from a study of CD8 T cells in Susac syndrome. Trimming pared 2 bases from V and 5 bases from J, leaving 5 bases between. The CDR3 has 12 residues. Germline V CDR1 and CDR2: KGHDR, SFDVKD. The rearrangement uses TRBV24-1 and TRBJ2-5; D uncertain. The TCR comes from a human donor with Susac syndrome. Sequencing was performed on CD4+ T cells from PBMCs. CDR3: CATSDSSETQYF. CDR3 nucleotide sequence: TGTGCCACCAGTGATTCCAGTGAGACCCAGTACTTC.